This passage covers 18 T cell receptor beta chains from one sample sequenced in a study of neurological immune-mediated disorders. TCRdb re-analysed the 5' RACE reads in MiXCR, keeping a single row per CDR3 protein. The sample holds roughly 65,000 distinct CDR3 sequences, roughly 4.9% seen once. What was sequenced was PBMCs. The receptors were sampled from a human donor with multiple sclerosis. The donor label of this sample is uncertain.

This clonotype was recorded at least ten times. The rearrangement links TRBV11-3 to TRBJ2-2; TRBD2 aligns across 10 bases. The CDR3 covers 17 residues. V was clipped by 4 bases and J by 5 bases; unmatched bases: 10. Germline V gene lookup returns CDR1 SGHNT and CDR2 YENEEA. The CDR3 is CASSSSPGLAPTGELFF. The CDR3 DNA follows: TGTGCCAGCAGCTCGTCACCGGGACTAGCGCCGACCGGGGAGCTGTTTTTT.

This clonotype came up many times. The gene calls are TRBV5-1 and TRBJ1-2; unclear D gene. Germline loops: CDR1 SGHRS, CDR2 YFSETQ. Trimming took off 0 bases at V and 1 base at J, with 7 bases between the two ends. The CDR3 covers 14 residues. The CDR3 bases are TGCGCCAGCAGCTTGGAACAGCGTAACTATGGCTACACCTTC. This gives the protein CASSLEQRNYGYTF.

This clonotype was counted at least ten times. The J gene is TRBJ1-1, the V gene TRBV24-1; 10 bases are shared with TRBD1. Germline CDR1 reads KGHDR; CDR2 reads SFDVKD. V lost 5 bases, J lost 8 bases, and 16 bases stayed unmatched. This CDR3 has 17 amino acids. Here the CDR3 reads CATSGFHRGTGELEAFF. DNA of the CDR3: TGTGCCACCAGTGGGTTCCATCGGGGGACAGGGGAATTGGAAGCTTTCTTT.

This clonotype was counted ten times or more. This chain joins TRBV5-1 and TRBJ2-3, with 12 bases fitting TRBD2. Germline lookup yields CDR1 SGHRS and CDR2 YFSETQ. V trimming: 2 bases; J trimming: 2 bases; junction bases outside the gene matches: 9. This CDR3 is 18 amino acids long. CDR3 DNA sequence: TGCGCCAGCAGCTTCGGACTAGCGGGGCTCCCATACACAGATACGCAGTATTTT. It is translated as CASSFGLAGLPYTDTQYF.

The V and J genes are TRBV20-1 and TRBJ2-7; TRBD2 matches 9 bases. There are 14 residues in the CDR3. The junction had 8 bases not matched to a gene; V was cut back by 6 bases and J by 2 bases. Germline-derived CDR1 and CDR2 are DFQATT and SNEGSKA (reference sequence). The CDR3 loop is CSANLAGGPYEQYF. The DNA of the CDR3 is TGCAGTGCGAATTTGGCGGGGGGGCCCTACGAGCAGTACTTC.

This clonotype was recorded at least ten times. This chain connects TRBV5-5 to TRBJ1-1; TRBD1 agrees at 7 bases. The length of the CDR3 is 16 residues. V dropped 4 bases and J dropped 6; count of bases not matched to a gene: 15. CDR1 and CDR2 (germline): SGHKS, YYEKEE (reference sequence). This CDR3 reads CASSPGRGQGVAEAFF. For the CDR3, the DNA is TGTGCCAGCAGCCCAGGGAGGGGGCAAGGGGTCGCTGAAGCTTTCTTT.

Many counts were recorded for this clonotype. This sequence joins TRBV15 and TRBJ1-5; tentative D call: TRBD1 (5 bases). The CDR3 consists of 13 residues. Germline V gene lookup returns CDR1 LNHNV and CDR2 YYDKDF (reference sequence). V dropped 1 base and J dropped 5 bases, with 6 bases sitting between them. Written as DNA, the CDR3 is TGTGCCACCAGCAGAGCGGGGGATCAGCCCCAGCATTTT. Translated, it gives CATSRAGDQPQHF.

The table lists this clonotype with many counts. The gene calls are TRBV15 and TRBJ2-2, with TRBD1 identical over 9 bases. V shed 2 bases and J 6 bases; nucleotides not matched to a gene: 1. The CDR3 covers 14 residues. Germline lookup yields CDR1 LNHNV and CDR2 YYDKDF (reference sequence). The CDR3 DNA follows: TGTGCCACCAGCAGAAGGACAGGGGCCGGGGAGCTGTTTTTT. Amino acid sequence: CATSRRTGAGELFF. The complete variable domain, with remaining parts taken from reference TRBV15 and TRBJ2-2, reads DAMVIQNPRYQVTQFGKPVTLSCSQTLNHNVMYWYQQKSSQAPKLLFHYYDKDFNNEADTPDNFQSRRPNTSFCFLDIRSPGLGDTAMYLCATSRRTGAGELFFGEGSRLTVL.

Ten or more counts support this clonotype. The chain has TRBV5-1 and TRBJ1-1, with D possibly being TRBD1 (5 bases). V lost 6 bases to trimming and J lost 3 bases, with 18 bases between them. There are 15 residues in the CDR3. Germline CDR1 reads SGHRS; CDR2 reads YFSETQ. The CDR3 nucleotides are TGCGCCAGCACCTCTACACAGGTAGAGGACACTGAAGCTTTCTTT. It yields the protein CASTSTQVEDTEAFF.

This chain connects TRBV7-2 to TRBJ2-7, with D possibly being TRBD2 (6 bases). The CDR3 length is 14 residues. Germline loops: CDR1 SGHTA, CDR2 FQGNSA. Trimming stripped 5 bases from V and 2 bases from J, with 13 bases between. CDR3 in amino acids: CASSRSGLPYEQYF. CDR3 nucleotide sequence: TGTGCCAGCAGCCGTAGCGGTTTGCCCTACGAGCAGTACTTC.

This clonotype showed up just a few times. The CDR3 region is CSARVEEWQYF. The CDR3 DNA is TGCAGTGCTAGAGTGGAGGAGTGGCAGTACTTC. The chain employs TRBV20-1 and TRBJ2-7; D might be TRBD2 (5 bases). V shed 1 base and J shed 9 bases, with 10 bases lying between them. The CDR3 is made up of 11 amino acids. Germline values: CDR1 DFQATT, CDR2 SNEGSKA (reference sequence).

At least ten counts were recorded for this clonotype. The rearrangement joins TRBV10-2 to TRBJ2-1, with 7 bases that match TRBD1. The germline gives CDR1 WSHSY, CDR2 SAAADI. V lost 7 bases and J lost 3; bases outside the gene matches: 12. The CDR3 spans 16 residues. The CDR3 DNA reads TGCGCCAGCACTGACGTACAGGGGTACCTCTACAATGAGCAGTTCTTC. Translated: CASTDVQGYLYNEQFF.

This clonotype was counted ten times or more. The genes are TRBV5-5 and TRBJ1-2, with 7 positions matching TRBD1. CDR1 is SGHKS and CDR2 is YYEKEE in the germline V gene (reference sequence). The CDR3 sequence is 13 residues long. V dropped 3 bases and J dropped 8; count of bases not matched to a gene: 7. The CDR3 nucleotides are TGTGCCAGCAGCTGGGACAGCGAGGGAGGCTACACCTTC. Encoded protein: CASSWDSEGGYTF.

The table lists this clonotype with many counts. V is TRBV29-1 and J is TRBJ1-1, with D perhaps matching TRBD1 (5 bases). Germline CDR1 and CDR2: SQVTM and ANQGSEA. Trimming took 3 bases from V and 3 from J, leaving 14 bases between them. The CDR3 covers 14 residues. The CDR3 coding sequence is TGCAGCGTTGATAGGGGCATGGGGTACACTGAAGCTTTCTTT. It translates to CSVDRGMGYTEAFF.

In the case of this clonotype: Because the CDR3's place on the DNA is in doubt, the DNA is left out and the CDR3 is given as listed by TCRdb. The chain recombines TRBV5-1 with TRBJ1-2; TRBD1 is the table's D call and was not checked against the DNA. 21 amino acids form the CDR3, both terminal residues included. Germline CDR1 SGHRS, CDR2 YFSETQ. This chain's CDR3 is CASSFYICSARVIGTGEGYTF.

This clonotype showed up many times. J is TRBJ1-3 and V is TRBV5-1, with D maybe TRBD1 (5 bases). The V gene lost 7 bases and the J gene lost 2 bases, with 16 bases spanning the gap. The CDR3 has 15 residues. Germline V gene sequence: CDR1 SGHRS, CDR2 YFSETQ. The CDR3 loop is CASGKGTGTGNTIYF. CDR3 in DNA: TGCGCCAGCGGGAAAGGGACGGGAACTGGAAACACCATATATTTT.

In this sample, this clonotype turned up many times. This chain links TRBV7-9 with TRBJ1-2; TRBD1 is a possible D gene (6 bases). In germline, CDR1 is SEHNR, CDR2 FQNEAQ (reference sequence). The V and J ends lost 6 bases and 8 bases respectively, with 13 bases between them. The CDR3 loop spans 12 amino acids. The CDR3 sequence: CASRETRGGYTF. The DNA of the CDR3 is TGTGCCAGCAGAGAAACCAGGGGCGGCTACACCTTC.

At least ten counts were recorded for this clonotype. The chain uses TRBV20-1 and TRBJ1-1, with 7 bases fitting TRBD1. Per germline, CDR1 DFQATT and CDR2 SNEGSKA (reference sequence). The V gene end was trimmed by 1 base and the J gene end by 7 bases; junction bases not matched to a gene: 21. The length of the CDR3 is 18 residues. The CDR3 DNA follows: TGCAGTGCTAGAGCCAGACCACAGGGGACGCTGAAAGATATTGAAGCTTTCTTT. Its translation is CSARARPQGTLKDIEAFF.